One and the same sample provided the 10 T cell receptor beta chains below, sequenced in a study of naive and memory T cell subsets. Four PCR rounds used nested alpha and beta constant region primers plus the SP2 primer. One entry per CDR3 protein, called by TCRdb with MiXCR from the UMI-ligation and nested PCR reads. The sample includes some 40,000 distinct CDR3 sequences, approximately 10% of them seen just once. Treatment here: skin biopsy from PPD injection site in Mantoux-positive individual. An oligonucleotide containing a UMI was ligated to the 3' end of TCR cDNA. Sequencing used skin, obtained from a tuberculin skin test site. The source is an adult in good health.

This clonotype was recorded a few times. This sequence joins TRBV28 and TRBJ2-7, with 8 bases aligning to TRBD2. Per the germline V gene, CDR1 is MDHEN and CDR2 is SYDVKM. The CDR3 loop spans 13 amino acids. V shed 6 bases, J shed 2 bases, and the junction held 3 bases outside the gene matches. The DNA of the CDR3 is TGTGCCAGCAGAGCGGGAGACCCCTACGAGCAGTACTTC. It yields the protein CASRAGDPYEQYF.

This clonotype was observed at least ten times. The CDR3, as DNA: TGCAGTGCCCCCGGGACTAGCCGTACCGGGGAGCTGTTTTTT. It translates to CSAPGTSRTGELFF. This chain joins TRBV20-1 and TRBJ2-2, with TRBD2 identical over 9 bases. V lost 6 bases and J lost 5; bases outside the gene matches: 7. Germline V gene lookup returns CDR1 DFQATT and CDR2 SNEGSKA (reference sequence). This CDR3 contains 14 residues.

The sample holds many counts of this clonotype. The chain is built from TRBV6-2 or TRBV6-3 and TRBJ2-7, with 9 bases lining up with TRBD1. V was pared by 3 bases and J by 0 bases, with 3 bases of the junction left unmatched. The CDR3 covers 15 residues. Germline CDR1 is MNHEY and CDR2 is SVGEGT. CDR3 region: CASSYGTGSSYEQYF. In nucleotides, the CDR3 is TGTGCCAGCAGTTATGGGACAGGGAGCTCCTACGAGCAGTACTTC.

Many counts were recorded for this clonotype. This sequence joins TRBV29-1 and TRBJ1-3, with D tentatively TRBD1 (5 bases). This CDR3 is built from 15 residues. V lost 7 bases and J 2 bases, leaving 18 bases between the germline ends. Germline-derived CDR1 and CDR2 are SQVTM and ANQGSEA. The CDR3: CSAGTPWGTGNTIYF. The CDR3 DNA follows: TGCAGCGCTGGGACGCCGTGGGGCACTGGAAACACCATATATTTT.

This clonotype was seen only a few times. The V gene is TRBV20-1, the J gene TRBJ1-6; 9 positions agree with TRBD1. Trimming at V came to 1 base and at J to 10 bases, leaving 8 bases not matched to a gene. Germline lookup yields CDR1 DFQATT and CDR2 SNEGSKA (reference sequence). The CDR3 has 15 amino acids. The CDR3 here is CSARVSTGGGSPLHF. DNA for the CDR3: TGCAGTGCTAGAGTCTCTACAGGGGGCGGATCACCCCTCCACTTT.

The table lists this clonotype with many counts. The chain joins TRBV20-1 to TRBJ2-2; tentative D call: TRBD1 (6 bases). The CDR3 contains 15 residues. Germline lookup yields CDR1 DFQATT and CDR2 SNEGSKA (reference sequence). V shed 6 bases and J shed 5 bases, with 19 bases lying between them. CDR3 sequence: CSAVDPGQGTGELFF. In DNA form, the CDR3 reads TGCAGTGCGGTCGATCCGGGACAAGGGACCGGGGAGCTGTTTTTT.

V and J are TRBV10-3 and TRBJ1-6; maybe TRBD1 (5 bases). CDR1 and CDR2 (germline): ENHRY, SYGVKD. The CDR3 length is 14 residues. Trimming took off 4 bases at V and 7 bases at J, with 11 bases between the two ends. CDR3 region: CAISGPGRNSPLHF. The CDR3 region has the DNA TGTGCCATCAGTGGCCCAGGGCGGAATTCACCCCTCCACTTT.

This clonotype was counted between two and nine times. The chain carries TRBV20-1 and TRBJ2-7; TRBD2 aligns across 8 bases. Germline assignment: CDR1 DFQATT and CDR2 SNEGSKA (reference sequence). Losses at the gene ends were 1 base for V and 5 bases for J; bases not matched to a gene: 13. The CDR3 length is 16 residues. The CDR3 is CSARGTSGRFGDEQYF. CDR3 nucleotides: TGCAGTGCTAGAGGGACCAGCGGGAGATTTGGCGACGAGCAGTACTTC.

This clonotype was picked up many times. The V gene is TRBV11-2, the J gene TRBJ2-7, with D unclear. Looked up from germline, CDR1 is SGHAT and CDR2 is FQNNGV. CDR3 size: 13 residues. Between the trimmed V and J ends, which lost 3 bases and 7 bases, there was a span of 13 bases. CDR3 sequence reads: CASSFGPMVEQYF. The CDR3 DNA reads as TGTGCCAGCAGCTTTGGCCCCATGGTAGAGCAGTACTTC.

This clonotype was seen a few times. The rearrangement links TRBV12-3 or TRBV12-4 to TRBJ2-6; D is perhaps TRBD1 or TRBD2 (5 bases each). V dropped 3 bases and J dropped 1 base, with 25 bases sitting between them. There are 21 residues in the CDR3. The chain's CDR3 is CASSFIRQPSTPGSGANVLTF. The DNA of the CDR3 is TGTGCCAGCAGTTTTATAAGACAGCCGAGTACACCGGGGTCTGGGGCCAACGTCCTGACTTTC.